This TCR beta chain appears in the sequencing data of a study of blood T cell repertoires in COVID-19. Across under 25 US areas, participants ranged in age from roughly 18 to 95 years. The assay was immunoSEQ multiplex PCR, and TCRdb's table has in-frame clones only and misses some. The sample lists 290,000 or so clones, around 83% occurring once. There are 14 residues in the CDR3. Germline V lookup: CDR1 SQVTM, CDR2 ANQGSEA. Germline trimming cut 1 base from V and 11 bases from J; bases unmatched to any gene: 11. The receptor's source is a man aged 40-49 years who had been exposed to COVID-19. The chain links TRBV29-1 to TRBJ1-1; 9 nucleotides agree with TRBD1. Sequenced: PBMCs or T cells enriched from blood (not recorded which). The CDR3: CSVEAGDRARGAFF. CDR3 bases: TGCAGCGTTGAAGCCGGGGACAGGGCCCGGGGGGCTTTCTTT.